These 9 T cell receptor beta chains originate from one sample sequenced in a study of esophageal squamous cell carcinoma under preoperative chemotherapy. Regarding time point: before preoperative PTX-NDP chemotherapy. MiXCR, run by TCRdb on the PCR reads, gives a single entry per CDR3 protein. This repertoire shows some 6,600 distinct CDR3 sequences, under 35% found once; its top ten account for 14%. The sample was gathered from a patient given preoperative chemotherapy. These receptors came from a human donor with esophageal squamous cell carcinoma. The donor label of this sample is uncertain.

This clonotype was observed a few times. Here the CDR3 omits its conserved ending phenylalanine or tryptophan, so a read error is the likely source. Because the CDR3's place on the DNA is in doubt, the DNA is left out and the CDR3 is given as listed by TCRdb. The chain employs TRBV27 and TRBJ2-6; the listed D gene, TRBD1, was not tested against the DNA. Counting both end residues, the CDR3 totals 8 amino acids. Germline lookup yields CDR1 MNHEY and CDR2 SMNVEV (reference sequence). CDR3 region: CASSPYRT.

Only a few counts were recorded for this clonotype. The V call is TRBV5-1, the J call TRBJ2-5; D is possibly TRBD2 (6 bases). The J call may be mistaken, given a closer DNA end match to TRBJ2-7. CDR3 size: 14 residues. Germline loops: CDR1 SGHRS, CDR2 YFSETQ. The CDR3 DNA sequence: TGCGCCAGCAGCTTGTCCGGGAGAAGTAACGAGCAGTACTTC. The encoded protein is CASSLSGRSNEQYF.

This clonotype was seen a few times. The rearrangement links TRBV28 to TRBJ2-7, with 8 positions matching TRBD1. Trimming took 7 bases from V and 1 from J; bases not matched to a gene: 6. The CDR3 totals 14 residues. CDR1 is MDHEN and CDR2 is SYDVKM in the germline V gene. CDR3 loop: CASTLQGDSYEQYF. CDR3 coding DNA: TGTGCCAGCACCCTACAGGGGGATTCCTACGAGCAGTACTTC. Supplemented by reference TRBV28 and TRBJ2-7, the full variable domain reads DVKVTQSSRYLVKRTGEKVFLECVQDMDHENMFWYRQDPGLGLRLIYFSYDVKMKEKGDIPEGYSVSREKKERFSLILESASTNQTSMYLCASTLQGDSYEQYFGPGTRLTVT.

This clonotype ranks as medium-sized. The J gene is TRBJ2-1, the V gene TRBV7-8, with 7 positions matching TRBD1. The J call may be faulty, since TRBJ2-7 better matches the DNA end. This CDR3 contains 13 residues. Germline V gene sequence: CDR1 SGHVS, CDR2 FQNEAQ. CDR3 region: CASSPSDRPEQYF. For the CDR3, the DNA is TGTGCCAGCAGCCCCTCGGACAGGCCTGAGCAGTACTTC.

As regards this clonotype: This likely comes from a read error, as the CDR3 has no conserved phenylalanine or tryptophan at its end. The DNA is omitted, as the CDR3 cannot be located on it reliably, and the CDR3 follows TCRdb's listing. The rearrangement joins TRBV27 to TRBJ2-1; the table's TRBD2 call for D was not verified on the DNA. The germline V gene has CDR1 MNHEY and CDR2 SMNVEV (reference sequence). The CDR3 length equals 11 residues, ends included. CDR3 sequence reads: CGGSLGLARVC.

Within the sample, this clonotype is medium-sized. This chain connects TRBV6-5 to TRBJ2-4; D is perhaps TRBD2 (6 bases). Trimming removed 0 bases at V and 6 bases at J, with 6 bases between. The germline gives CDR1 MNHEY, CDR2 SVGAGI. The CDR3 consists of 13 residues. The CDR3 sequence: CASSYSGGNIQYF. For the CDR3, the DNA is TGTGCCAGCAGTTACTCGGGGGGAAACATTCAGTACTTC.

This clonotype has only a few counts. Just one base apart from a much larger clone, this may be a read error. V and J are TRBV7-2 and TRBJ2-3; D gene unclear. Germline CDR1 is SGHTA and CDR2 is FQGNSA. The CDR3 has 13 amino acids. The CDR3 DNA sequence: TGTGCCAGCAGCTTAGCCGCAGCAGATACGCATTATTTT. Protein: CASSLAAADTHYF.

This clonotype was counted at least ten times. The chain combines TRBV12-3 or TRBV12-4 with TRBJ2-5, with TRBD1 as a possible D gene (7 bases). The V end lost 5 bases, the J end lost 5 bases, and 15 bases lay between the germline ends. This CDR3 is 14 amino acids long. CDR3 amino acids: CASSRDREAETQYF. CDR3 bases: TGTGCCAGCAGTCGCGACAGGGAGGCGGAGACCCAGTACTTC.

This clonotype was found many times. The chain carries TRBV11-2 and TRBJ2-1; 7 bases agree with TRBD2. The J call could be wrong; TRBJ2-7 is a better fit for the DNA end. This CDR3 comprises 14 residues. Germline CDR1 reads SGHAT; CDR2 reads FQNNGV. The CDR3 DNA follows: TGTGCCAGCAGCTTAGGGGGGGGTACCTACGAGCAGTACTTC. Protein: CASSLGGGTYEQYF.